A selection of T cell receptor beta chains follows, all from one sample in a study of blood T cells in healthy people across ages. TCRdb re-derived calls from the 5' RACE reads in MiXCR, one entry per CDR3 protein. This sample has around 500,000 distinct CDR3 sequences, with 40% to 50% found just once. The sequenced sample consisted of blood. These receptors came from a man older than 75 in good health. The CDR3 runs from the conserved cysteine through the conserved F or W. A D gene is named only where the DNA matches it firmly. Expanded clones are given a class, and other clones once, few, many or no size at all.

d_call j_call v_call clone_size cdr3_aa cdr3_nt
- TRBJ2-7 TRBV6-5 many CASSYDGNRAYEQYF TGTGCCAGCAGTTACGACGGGAATAGGGCCTACGAGCAGTACTTC
- TRBJ2-3 TRBV25-1 - CASREQGGATDTQYF TGTGCCAGCAGGGAACAGGGAGGGGCTACAGATACGCAGTATTTT
- TRBJ1-2 TRBV6-5 few CASTAGGAENGYTF TGTGCCAGCACCGCCGGGGGCGCAGAGAATGGCTACACCTTC
TRBD1 TRBJ1-2 TRBV7-2 once CASSLTGAPNYGYTF TGTGCCAGCAGCTTGACAGGGGCTCCTAACTATGGCTACACCTTC
TRBD1 TRBJ1-6 TRBV20-1 few CSARANRGYNSPLHF TGCAGTGCTAGAGCCAACAGGGGCTATAATTCACCCCTCCACTTT
- TRBJ2-3 TRBV20-1 few CSALHRAITDTQYF TGCAGTGCCCTACACCGGGCGATCACAGATACGCAGTATTTT
- TRBJ2-5 TRBV20-1 - CSASLGSQFETQYF TGCAGTGCTAGTTTGGGCTCACAGTTCGAGACCCAGTACTTC
TRBD2 TRBJ2-1 TRBV6-2/TRBV6-3 medium-sized CASTASGAHGEFF TGTGCCAGCACGGCTAGCGGGGCGCACGGGGAGTTCTTC
TRBD1 TRBJ2-7 TRBV7-2 - CASSLDPTGAYEQYF TGTGCCAGCAGCTTAGATCCAACAGGGGCCTACGAGCAGTACTTC
- TRBJ1-6 TRBV4-3 - CASSQDRFDSPLHF TGCGCCAGCAGCCAAGACAGGTTTGACTCACCCCTCCACTTT
TRBD1 TRBJ2-3 TRBV3-1 - CASSPPDRGLDTQYF TGTGCCAGCAGCCCCCCGGACAGGGGCTTGGATACGCAGTATTTT
- TRBJ1-2 TRBV6-2/TRBV6-3 - CASSDGDYYGYTF TGTGCCAGCAGTGATGGGGACTACTATGGCTACACCTTC
- TRBJ1-2 TRBV21-1 few CAQPGPIRWGYGYTF TGTGCCCAGCCCGGACCTATTAGGTGGGGCTATGGCTACACCTTC
- TRBJ2-7 TRBV4-2 - CASSHSGEIYEQYF TGTGCCAGCAGCCATAGCGGTGAGATCTACGAGCAGTACTTC
TRBD1 TRBJ1-2 TRBV6-1 many CASSEPPGQGPGGGYTF TGTGCCAGCAGCGAGCCTCCGGGACAGGGCCCCGGGGGTGGCTACACCTTC
TRBD2 TRBJ2-3 TRBV9 few CASSVGNSGSTDTQYF TGTGCCAGCAGCGTAGGTAATAGCGGGAGCACAGATACGCAGTATTTT
TRBD1 TRBJ2-2 TRBV3-1 - CASSLPGQGFGELFF TGTGCCAGCAGTCTTCCGGGACAGGGATTTGGGGAGCTGTTTTTT
- TRBJ1-1 TRBV10-3 - CAISESGGNTEAFF TGTGCCATCAGTGAATCAGGAGGGAACACTGAAGCTTTCTTT
TRBD1 TRBJ1-2 TRBV7-3 - CASSLGGTGGYYGYTF TGTGCCAGCAGCTTGGGCGGGACAGGGGGTTACTATGGCTACACCTTC
- TRBJ1-1 TRBV6-1 - CASSAPGRNTEAFF TGTGCCAGCAGTGCCCCAGGGCGTAACACTGAAGCTTTCTTT
TRBD2 TRBJ2-5 TRBV7-2 - CASSFWGRGGSETQYF TGTGCCAGCAGCTTTTGGGGGCGCGGGGGGAGTGAGACCCAGTACTTC
- TRBJ2-2 TRBV5-1 - CAGSLEVRGPNTGELFF TGCGCCGGCAGCTTGGAGGTACGCGGACCGAACACCGGGGAGCTGTTTTTT
- TRBJ2-1 TRBV7-8 - CASSLVAPYNEQFF TGTGCCAGCAGCTTAGTGGCTCCCTACAATGAGCAGTTCTTC
- TRBJ1-5 TRBV4-3 - CASSQESGNQPQHF TGCGCCAGCAGCCAAGAGTCAGGGAACCAGCCCCAGCATTTT
TRBD1 TRBJ2-4 TRBV6-2/TRBV6-3 - CASSYSRQGGVENIQYF TGTGCCAGCAGTTACTCAAGACAGGGGGGAGTGGAAAACATTCAGTACTTC
- TRBJ2-2 TRBV30 few CAWKLGGPGELFF TGTGCCTGGAAACTGGGGGGTCCCGGGGAGCTGTTTTTT
TRBD2 TRBJ2-1 TRBV7-2 few CASSLLLAGLHYNEQFF TGTGCCAGCAGCTTATTACTAGCGGGACTCCATTACAATGAGCAGTTCTTC
- TRBJ2-5 TRBV13 - CASSLDLGQETQYF TGTGCCAGCAGCTTAGATCTGGGGCAGGAGACCCAGTACTTC
TRBD1 TRBJ2-4 TRBV28 - CASSYWTGLNIQYF TGTGCCAGCAGTTACTGGACAGGGCTGAACATTCAGTACTTC
- TRBJ1-2 TRBV4-1 - CASSQEAPYGYTF TGCGCCAGCAGCCAAGAGGCACCATATGGCTACACCTTC
TRBD2 TRBJ2-7 TRBV7-9 few CASTPLAGSYEQYF TGTGCCAGCACCCCCCTAGCGGGGTCCTACGAGCAGTACTTC
- TRBJ2-7 TRBV6-5 - CASAPRGGSLSYEQYF TGTGCCAGCGCCCCTCGGGGAGGCAGCCTATCCTACGAGCAGTACTTC
TRBD2 TRBJ2-1 TRBV6-2/TRBV6-3 - CASSSLGLALDEQFF TGTGCCAGCAGTTCGTTGGGACTAGCTCTGGATGAGCAGTTCTTC
TRBD2 TRBJ2-1 TRBV10-2 - CASSEGGRYEQFF TGCGCCAGCAGTGAGGGCGGGAGATACGAGCAGTTCTTC
TRBD2 TRBJ2-1 TRBV6-6 many CASTDPGLAGGRGEQFF TGTGCCAGCACCGACCCCGGGCTAGCGGGGGGGCGAGGTGAGCAGTTCTTC
TRBD2 TRBJ2-2 TRBV20-1 - CSATPSGSGELFF TGCAGTGCTACCCCTAGCGGGAGCGGGGAGCTGTTTTTT
- TRBJ1-5 TRBV12-3/TRBV12-4 - CASTLRESNQPQHF TGTGCCAGCACTCTCAGGGAAAGCAATCAGCCCCAGCATTTT
- TRBJ2-7 TRBV4-2 few CASSPKVSYEQYF TGTGCCAGCAGCCCGAAGGTTTCCTACGAGCAGTACTTC
- TRBJ2-1 TRBV18 - CASSRDIGTNNYNEQFF TGTGCCAGCTCCAGAGATATCGGGACGAATAACTACAATGAGCAGTTCTTC
TRBD1 TRBJ2-2 TRBV6-6 many CASSYNQGAVGELFF TGTGCCAGCAGTTACAACCAGGGGGCGGTCGGGGAGCTGTTTTTT
- TRBJ2-7 TRBV11-1 - CASSTEGSVPYEQYF TGTGCCAGCAGCACCGAGGGGTCCGTTCCCTACGAGCAGTACTTC
- TRBJ2-6 TRBV6-6 many CASSDQGISGANVLTF TGTGCCAGCAGTGATCAGGGAATCTCTGGGGCCAACGTCCTGACTTTC
- TRBJ1-1 TRBV2 - CASLRERNTEAFF TGTGCCAGCTTAAGAGAGAGGAACACTGAAGCTTTCTTT
- TRBJ2-1 TRBV6-6 - CASSYAGADSATQFF TGTGCCAGCAGTTACGCAGGGGCCGATTCCGCTACGCAGTTCTTC
TRBD2 TRBJ2-5 TRBV12-3/TRBV12-4 - CASSPGTSGGPSQETQYF TGTGCCAGCAGTCCCGGGACTAGCGGGGGGCCCTCTCAAGAGACCCAGTACTTC
TRBD1 TRBJ2-5 TRBV11-3 - CASSQGGYPQETQYF TGTGCCAGCAGCCAAGGGGGCTACCCCCAAGAGACCCAGTACTTC
- TRBJ1-5 TRBV6-6 - CASSRDGGRSQPQHF TGTGCCAGCAGTCGGGATGGGGGACGATCTCAGCCCCAGCATTTT
- TRBJ1-2 TRBV7-2 - CASSLVGGNLYGYTF TGTGCCAGCAGCTTAGTTGGGGGTAACCTCTATGGCTACACCTTC
- TRBJ2-3 TRBV7-2 - CASSLVGVFTDTQYF TGTGCCAGCAGCTTAGTTGGGGTCTTCACAGATACGCAGTATTTT
TRBD1 TRBJ1-2 TRBV20-1 - CSAKAFRDSYGYTF TGCAGTGCTAAAGCTTTCCGGGACAGCTATGGCTACACCTTC
- TRBJ2-3 TRBV7-8 - CASSSPGPSKSTDTQYF TGTGCCAGCAGCTCCCCCGGACCCTCGAAAAGCACAGATACGCAGTATTTT
- TRBJ2-2 TRBV6-5 many CASSSTGQNTGELFF TGTGCCAGCAGTTCGACAGGACAAAACACCGGGGAGCTGTTTTTT
- TRBJ1-2 TRBV11-2 few CASSPQLGSYGYTF TGTGCCAGCAGCCCCCAGCTCGGAAGCTATGGCTACACCTTC
TRBD2 TRBJ2-3 TRBV11-1 - CACSSGLAGPTDTQYF TGTGCCTGCAGCTCGGGACTAGCGGGACCCACAGATACGCAGTATTTT
- TRBJ2-4 TRBV20-1 - CSASEGVAKNIQYF TGCAGTGCTAGCGAGGGGGTAGCCAAAAACATTCAGTACTTC
- TRBJ2-7 TRBV6-6 few CASRPQGPSYEQYF TGTGCCAGCAGACCCCAGGGCCCCTCATACGAGCAGTACTTC